This T cell receptor beta chain was found in a study of blood T cell repertoires in COVID-19. On the study more broadly: Samples representing acute and convalescent COVID-19 were sourced from the United States, Italy and Spain.

The CDR3 is made up of 12 amino acids. The V and J ends lost 5 bases and 4 bases respectively, with 8 bases between them. Germline V gene data show CDR1 as MNHEY and CDR2 as SMNVEV (reference sequence). Per the authors' pipeline: How many nucleated cells were present was estimated from reference gene primer amplification. Produced via immunoSEQ multiplex PCR; TCRdb's table is partial and in-frame only. That table gives V, J and clone size, and the DNA gave D and trimming. The table shows 150,000 to 200,000 clones, with 76% occurring only once. The sequenced material came from PBMCs or T cells enriched from blood (not recorded which). This receptor was obtained from a woman aged 50 to 60 with acute COVID-19. The chain carries TRBV27 and TRBJ1-2; no definite D call. As DNA, the CDR3 is TGTGCCAGCAGTAGTACAGCCTATGGCTACACCTTC. Translating it yields CASSSTAYGYTF.